These T cell receptor beta chains were read from a single sample in a study of OX40 agonist ivuxolimab in advanced cancers. Some clones are missing from TCRdb's copy, which holds only in-frame ones; the method was immunoSEQ multiplex PCR. In the table there are just under 100,000 clones, roughly 94% of which are singletons. The sample consisted of CD4+ or CD8+ T cells sorted from blood, taken in a trial of the OX40 agonist ivuxolimab. These receptors were obtained from an adult with an advanced solid tumor such as melanoma, head and neck, liver or kidney cancer. CDR3s include the opening cysteine and the closing phenylalanine or tryptophan. The D gene is left open where the match is weak. Expanded clones get a size class; other rows say once, few or many, or leave the size out.

V: TRBV7-2; length: 16; J: TRBJ2-3; size: once; D: -; CDR3: CASSLVLAQYTDTQYF; DNA: TGTGCCAGCAGCTTAGTGCTAGCGCAATACACAGATACGCAGTATTTT
V: TRBV6-1; length: 15; J: TRBJ1-5; size: once; D: TRBD1; CDR3: CASSERGQGNQPQHF; DNA: TGTGCCAGCAGTGAACGGGGACAGGGAAATCAGCCCCAGCATTTT
V: TRBV9; length: 15; J: TRBJ2-5; size: -; D: TRBD2; CDR3: CASAPGLAGLETQYF; DNA: TGTGCCAGCGCCCCGGGACTAGCGGGGCTGGAGACCCAGTACTTC
V: TRBV7-9; length: 13; J: TRBJ1-1; size: -; D: -; CDR3: CASSTPGWTEAFF; DNA: TGTGCCAGCAGCACCCCCGGGTGGACTGAAGCTTTCTTT
V: TRBV2; length: 15; J: TRBJ1-1; size: -; D: -; CDR3: CASSDRNRANTEAFF; DNA: TGTGCCAGCAGTGATAGGAACAGGGCGAACACTGAAGCTTTCTTT
V: TRBV6-5; length: 13; J: TRBJ1-2; size: -; D: -; CDR3: CASRTGPNYGYTF; DNA: TGTGCCAGCAGAACAGGGCCTAACTATGGCTACACCTTC
V: TRBV11-2; length: 12; J: TRBJ1-4; size: once; D: -; CDR3: CASSLNPEKLFF; DNA: TGTGCCAGCAGCTTAAATCCGGAAAAACTGTTTTTT
V: TRBV12-5; length: 16; J: TRBJ1-5; size: -; D: TRBD1; CDR3: CASGFRGGLVDQPQHF; DNA: TGTGCTAGTGGTTTTAGAGGGGGCCTTGTCGATCAGCCCCAGCATTTT
V: TRBV5-1; length: 16; J: TRBJ2-3; size: -; D: TRBD1; CDR3: CASSLELQGAADTQYF; DNA: TGCGCCAGCAGCTTGGAACTCCAGGGGGCGGCAGATACGCAGTATTTT
V: TRBV14; length: 15; J: TRBJ2-5; size: -; D: TRBD2; CDR3: CASSQVLAVQETQYF; DNA: TGTGCCAGCAGCCAAGTACTAGCGGTCCAAGAGACCCAGTACTTC
V: TRBV19; length: 16; J: TRBJ2-1; size: once; D: -; CDR3: CASRTGGLGGYNEQFF; DNA: TGTGCCAGTAGAACGGGGGGCCTAGGAGGCTACAATGAGCAGTTCTTC
V: TRBV29-1; length: 16; J: TRBJ1-2; size: -; D: TRBD1; CDR3: CSVDKSVSGGNYGYTF; DNA: TGCAGCGTGGACAAGTCCGTCTCAGGGGGAAACTATGGCTACACCTTC
V: TRBV28; length: 17; J: TRBJ2-3; size: -; D: TRBD1; CDR3: CASSLPGQGTGADTQYF; DNA: TGTGCCAGCAGTTTACCGGGACAGGGAACAGGCGCAGATACGCAGTATTTT
V: TRBV6-5; length: 15; J: TRBJ2-5; size: once; D: TRBD2; CDR3: CASNLAGGAGETQYF; DNA: TGTGCCAGCAATCTAGCGGGAGGGGCAGGGGAGACCCAGTACTTC
V: TRBV5-4; length: 16; J: TRBJ2-7; size: -; D: -; CDR3: CASSQDARGGPYEQYF; DNA: TGTGCCAGCAGCCAAGATGCGAGGGGGGGCCCCTACGAGCAGTACTTC
V: TRBV4-3; length: 15; J: TRBJ1-2; size: -; D: -; CDR3: CASSPVGGNNYGYTF; DNA: TGCGCCAGCAGCCCAGTGGGGGGCAATAACTATGGCTACACCTTC
V: TRBV19; length: 13; J: TRBJ1-5; size: -; D: -; CDR3: CASSSRFDQPQHF; DNA: TGTGCCAGTAGTTCACGCTTCGATCAGCCCCAGCATTTT
V: TRBV18; length: 14; J: TRBJ1-1; size: -; D: -; CDR3: CASSPPGINTEAFF; DNA: TGTGCCAGCTCACCACCGGGGATTAACACTGAAGCTTTCTTT
V: TRBV20-1; length: 11; J: TRBJ1-4; size: -; D: -; CDR3: CSARVSEKLFF; DNA: TGCAGCGCTAGGGTCAGCGAAAAACTGTTTTTT
V: TRBV6-1; length: 14; J: TRBJ1-5; size: -; D: -; CDR3: CASSRDGPGWPQHF; DNA: TGTGCCAGCAGCCGGGACGGGCCAGGTTGGCCCCAGCATTTT
V: TRBV7-2; length: 16; J: TRBJ1-4; size: -; D: -; CDR3: CASSTGTQTTNEKLFF; DNA: TGTGCCAGCAGTACCGGGACCCAGACGACTAATGAAAAACTGTTTTTT
V: TRBV28; length: 10; J: TRBJ2-5; size: -; D: -; CDR3: CASSEETQYF; DNA: TGTGCCAGCAGCGAAGAGACCCAGTACTTC
V: TRBV5-1; length: 11; J: TRBJ2-3; size: once; D: -; CDR3: CASSSTLGQYF; DNA: TGCGCCAGCAGCTCGACACTGGGGCAGTATTTT
V: TRBV27; length: 15; J: TRBJ1-4; size: -; D: TRBD1; CDR3: CASSLAGGGNEKLFF; DNA: TGTGCCAGCAGTCTAGCAGGGGGGGGGAATGAAAAACTGTTTTTT
V: TRBV19; length: 14; J: TRBJ2-7; size: -; D: TRBD1; CDR3: CASSVDRGHYEQYF; DNA: TGTGCCAGTAGTGTCGACAGGGGGCACTACGAGCAGTACTTC
V: TRBV19; length: 17; J: TRBJ2-3; size: once; D: TRBD1; CDR3: CASSLGQGRFHTDTQYF; DNA: TGTGCCAGTAGCCTAGGACAGGGAAGATTTCACACAGATACGCAGTATTTT